This entry is about one T cell receptor beta chain. Here immunoSEQ multiplex PCR was the method, and the copy in TCRdb shows in-frame clones only, minus some. Of some 360,000 clones detected, 73% appear once; the ten largest clones hold about 10%. This sample is part of a study of shared clonotypes between healthy human individuals. Deletions cut 4 bases from V and 5 bases from J, with 11 bases between. The CDR3 extends over 13 amino acids. CDR1 and CDR2 (germline): SNHLY, FYNNEI. The clonotype comes from a man younger than 40 in good health. Input material: memory CD4+ T cells sorted from blood. Documented subset: CD45RA-negative fraction. The chain has TRBV2 and TRBJ2-5; possible D gene TRBD2, 7 bases. CDR3: CASSARGAETQYF. The CDR3 nucleotides read TGTGCCAGCAGTGCTCGGGGGGCCGAGACCCAGTACTTC.